The sequence of this TCR beta chain was determined in a study of blood T cell repertoires in COVID-19. The V gene's germline CDR1 is SGHTA and CDR2 FQGNSA. CDR3 length: 16 amino acids. V gave up 1 base and J gave up 6 bases, with 19 bases separating them. Measured with immunoSEQ multiplex PCR; TCRdb has only the in-frame clones, and not every one. The sample carries around 60,000 clones, around 90% recorded once. This clonotype was obtained from a human donor with active COVID-19. The donor label of this sample is uncertain. What was sequenced was peripheral blood. This chain links TRBV7-2 with TRBJ2-7; D call uncertain. DNA of the CDR3: TGTGCCAGCAGCTTAGAGAGCTCCCCCGGGTACTCCGAGCAGTACTTC. It yields the protein CASSLESSPGYSEQYF. Together with reference TRBV7-2 and TRBJ2-7, the CDR3 gives the full variable domain: GAGVSQSPSNKVTEKGKDVELRCDPISGHTALYWYRQSLGQGLEFLIYFQGNSAPDKSGLPSDRFSAERTGGSVSTLTIQRTQQEDSAVYLCASSLESSPGYSEQYFGPGTRLTVT.